The entry below describes one T cell receptor beta chain. The antigen it binds to is not known. One base away there is no much larger clone; base qualities are not given. The data were obtained in a study of Ad26.COV2.S vaccination and SARS-CoV-2 variants (dated by TCRdb to the early 2020s). Concerning the study at large: TCRbeta repertoire sequencing served as the tool for gauging how specific and how broad the SARS-CoV-2-reactive T cell receptors were following Ad26.COV2.S vaccination. A total of roughly 30 samples were included in the TCR-sequenced set, comprising 19 Ad26.COV2.S vaccine recipients, 5 placebo recipients and 8 SARS-CoV-2 convalescent individuals.

The germline V gene provides CDR1 MDHEN and CDR2 SYDVKM. Clipping removes 5 bases from V and 11 bases from J, with 12 as the unmatched junction base count. Its CDR3 holds 14 amino acids, cysteine through phenylalanine. This entry keeps only the CDR3 DNA: 42 bases, framed from base 1. Points the paper makes about the study in general: Compared with placebo recipients, Ad26.COV2.S recipients showed higher spike-specific TCR breadth (P = 0.0014). It was noted by the authors that total T cell responses may have been underestimated by the TCR breadth and depth analyses. Comparable non-spike TCR breadth was observed between vaccine and placebo recipients, consistent with only spike being contained in the vaccine. Substantial breadth of spike-specific CD8+ and CD4+ T cell responses was reported after vaccination.

Reading the label with the study, this specimen's time point is: individuals recovered from natural SARS-CoV-2 infection. The immunoSEQ Assay was used to sequence TCRbeta CDR3 regions. After extraction, genomic DNA underwent amplification by bias-controlled multiplex PCR, followed by high-throughput sequencing. The source study handled its data this way. To quantify the absolute abundance of every unique TCRbeta CDR3 region, sequences were collapsed and filtered. Usable DNA was measured by amplifying reference genes present in all nucleated cells, and TCRbeta template counts were normalized to that usable DNA to estimate T cell fraction. Repertoire TCRs were annotated as SARS-CoV-2-specific by exact matching of V gene, CDR3 amino acid sequence and J gene to a known reactive TCR set. The reference SARS-CoV-2 TCR set was obtained from MIRA and was filtered for enrichment in COVID-19-positive ImmuneCODE repertoires, whereby public or cross-reactive TCRs were removed. Using the MIRA antigens, annotated TCRs were further analysed by specific ORF or by position within an ORF. Depth was the summed frequency of annotated unique rearrangements, while breadth was defined as annotated unique rearrangements over total unique productive rearrangements. Two-sided Wilcoxon rank-sum tests were used to compare TCR breadth between groups. The source is immuneACCESS, and TCRdb retained only in-frame sequences with V and J called. Part of the clones is not carried over; for the studies checked, unresolved V genes explain less than half of this, and the remainder is unexplained. V and J calls and clone size are copied from that table; D and trimming were computed from the DNA. Present in this sample are 150,000 to 200,000 clones, approximately 90% of which were seen just once. The top ten hold over 4.5% of the sample.

The clonotype was recovered from a human donor who had recovered from COVID-19. The input for sequencing was peripheral blood, taken after recovery from COVID-19. The chain was built from TRBV28 and TRBJ1-1; 9 nucleotides in the junction match TRBD1. The CDR3 region: CASSPPWDREIAFF. Here is the DNA: TGTGCCAGCAGTCCTCCATGGGACAGGGAGATCGCTTTCTTT.